The T cell receptor (beta chain) under discussion was sequenced for a study of cytomegalovirus exposure and HLA in healthy donors. The study's findings and limits: The authors confirmed in vitro that three CMV-associated chains were specific for CMV antigens.

This CDR3 is 15 amino acids long. With V trimmed by 4 bases and J by 8 bases, 11 bases remained unmatched. CDR1 and CDR2 from the germline V gene are SEHNR and FQNEAQ (reference sequence). As regards this clone: What it recognizes is unknown.

Primers for the PCR totalled 60 Vbeta and 13 Jbeta. In the source study's methods: In a later analysis, the count reached 82 million or so unique TCR beta chains, with 10 million to 11 million shared. Only in-frame clones appear in the TCRdb table, and some are missing; sequencing was by immunoSEQ multiplex PCR. V and J calls plus clone size are reproduced from that table; the DNA served to infer D and trimming. The sample carries some 130,000 clones, around 76% recorded once. The source is a woman aged 50 to 60 in good health and CMV-seronegative. The specimen sequenced was PBMCs. This chain connects TRBV7-9 to TRBJ2-1, with 7 bases aligning to TRBD2. CDR3 bases: TGTGCCAGCAGCTATGTAGCGGGCGGGTTGGATGAGCAGTTCTTC. Translated, it gives CASSYVAGGLDEQFF.